This T cell receptor (beta chain) was profiled in a study of CD8 T cells in ankylosing spondylitis. The CDR3 contains 16 residues. Trimming stripped 0 bases from V and 3 bases from J, with 16 bases between. Per the germline V gene, CDR1 is DFQATT and CDR2 is SNEGSKA (reference sequence). The TCR beta libraries were generated through quantitative 5'-RACE incorporating molecular barcodes. TCRdb ran MiXCR on the 5' RACE reads and lists one entry per CDR3 protein. In the table there are 200,000 to 300,000 distinct CDR3 sequences, roughly a third of which are singletons. This clonotype was seen only a few times.

This chain connects TRBV20-1 to TRBJ2-3; D might be TRBD2 (5 bases). The clonotype comes from a male donor with ankylosing spondylitis or in good health (not recorded which). The sequencing sample was made of blood, either unsorted or a sorted T cell fraction (not recorded which). In DNA, the CDR3 is TGCAGTGCTAGAGATCTTATGAGGGATCGGACAGATACGCAGTATTTT. Amino acids: CSARDLMRDRTDTQYF.